The clone carrying this T cell receptor beta chain came up many times. This specimen comes from a study of T-cell reconstitution after alpha-beta-depleted transplantation in children. The CDR3 is 17 amino acids. CDR1 is SGHKS, CDR2 YYEKEE, per germline (reference sequence). Germline trimming cut 4 bases from V and 0 bases from J; bases unmatched to any gene: 10. The authors prepared the TCRbeta library with unique molecular identifiers. A single record per CDR3 protein comes from TCRdb applying MiXCR to the PCR reads. The sample lists almost 500,000 distinct CDR3 sequences, around an eighth seen once, with about 5.4% in the top ten.

The sequences come from PBMCs from the stem cell graft donor, collected from the stem cell graft. The chain joins TRBV5-5 to TRBJ2-4, with TRBD2 matching 7 bases. The TCR sequence derives from a human donor who donated a stem cell graft to a child with combined immunodeficiency. The CDR3 sequence: CASSLVGEGLAKNIQYF. CDR3 nucleotides: TGTGCCAGCAGCCTGGTCGGGGAGGGACTAGCCAAAAACATTCAGTACTTC.